This T cell receptor (beta chain) was observed in a study of T cells in Graves' hyperthyroidism and ophthalmopathy. Across the whole study: It was at initial diagnosis, before any treatment, that peripheral blood was collected. General study points: Using 13 V-J features, a model discriminated ophthalmopathy from stable hyperthyroidism.

This clonotype came up many times. Its antigen is not identified. Newly diagnosed patients aged 18 to 65 had hyperthyroidism of under 2 months' duration. There were TCR beta CDR3 regions amplified from RNA transcripts. The study used the HTBI primer set for a first-round RT-PCR of the TCR CDR3. TCRdb reprocessed the multiplex PCR reads with MiXCR, giving one entry per CDR3 protein. Of about 840,000 distinct CDR3 sequences listed, about 38% are singletons. This CDR3 is built from 15 residues. V lost 6 bases, J lost 6 bases, and 10 bases stayed unmatched. The chain has TRBV12-3 or TRBV12-4 and TRBJ1-5; TRBD1 agrees at 8 bases. The sequence derives from a man aged 18 to 35 with Graves' hyperthyroidism. The source material was blood. The CDR3 nucleotides read TGTGCCAGCAGGTCGACAGGGGAGGGAGGTCAGCCCCAGCATTTT. This sequence encodes CASRSTGEGGQPQHF.